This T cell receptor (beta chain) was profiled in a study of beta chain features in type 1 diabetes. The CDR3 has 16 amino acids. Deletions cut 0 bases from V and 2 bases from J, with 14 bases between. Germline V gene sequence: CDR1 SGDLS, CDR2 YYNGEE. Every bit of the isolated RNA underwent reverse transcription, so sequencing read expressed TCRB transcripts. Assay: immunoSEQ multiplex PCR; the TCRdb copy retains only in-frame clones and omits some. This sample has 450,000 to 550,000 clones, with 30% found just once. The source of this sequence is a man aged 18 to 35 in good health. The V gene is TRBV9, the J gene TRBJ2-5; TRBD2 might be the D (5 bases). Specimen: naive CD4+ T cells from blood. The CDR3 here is CASSVAPSSGQETQYF. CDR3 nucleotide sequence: TGTGCCAGCAGCGTAGCTCCGTCGAGCGGTCAAGAGACCCAGTACTTC.